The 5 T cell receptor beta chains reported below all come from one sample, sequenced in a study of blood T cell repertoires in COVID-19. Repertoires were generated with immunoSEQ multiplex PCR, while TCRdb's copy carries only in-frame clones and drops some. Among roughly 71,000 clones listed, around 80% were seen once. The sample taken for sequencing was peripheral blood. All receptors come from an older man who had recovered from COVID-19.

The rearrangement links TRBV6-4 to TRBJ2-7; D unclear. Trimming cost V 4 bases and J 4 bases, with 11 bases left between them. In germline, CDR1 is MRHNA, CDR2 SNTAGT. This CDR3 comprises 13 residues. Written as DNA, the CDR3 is TGTGCCAGCAGTGGCCCTAGAACGTACGAGCAGTACTTC. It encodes CASSGPRTYEQYF.

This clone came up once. CDR3 nucleotides: TGTGCCAGCAGCCCCCGGACAGGGCAGGATTCACCCCTCCACTTT. This sequence encodes CASSPRTGQDSPLHF. The genes are TRBV7-2 and TRBJ1-6, with TRBD1 matching over 8 bases. The CDR3 contains 15 residues. V was clipped by 5 bases and J by 8 bases; unmatched bases: 8. Germline V gene sequence: CDR1 SGHTA, CDR2 FQGNSA.

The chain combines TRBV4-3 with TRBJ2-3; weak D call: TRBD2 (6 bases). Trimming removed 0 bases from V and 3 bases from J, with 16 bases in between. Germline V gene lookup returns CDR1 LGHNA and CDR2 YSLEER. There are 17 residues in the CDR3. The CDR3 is CASSQEPGTYVTDTQYF. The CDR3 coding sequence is TGCGCCAGCAGCCAAGAGCCCGGGACTTATGTAACAGATACGCAGTATTTT.

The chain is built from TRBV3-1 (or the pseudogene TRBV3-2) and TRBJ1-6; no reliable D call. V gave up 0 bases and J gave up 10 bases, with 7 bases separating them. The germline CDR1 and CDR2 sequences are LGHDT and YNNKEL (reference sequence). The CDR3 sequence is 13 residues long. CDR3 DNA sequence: TGTGCCAGCAGCCAAGAGGCGGGATCACCCCTCCACTTT. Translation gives CASSQEAGSPLHF.

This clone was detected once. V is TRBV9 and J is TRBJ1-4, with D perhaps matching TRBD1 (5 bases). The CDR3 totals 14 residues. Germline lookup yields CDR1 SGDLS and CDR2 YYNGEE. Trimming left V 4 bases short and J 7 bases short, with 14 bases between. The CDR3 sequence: CASSPRVLGEKLFF. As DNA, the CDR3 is TGTGCCAGCAGCCCCAGGGTATTGGGTGAAAAACTGTTTTTT. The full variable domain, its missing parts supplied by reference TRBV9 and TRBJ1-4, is DSGVTQTPKHLITATGQRVTLRCSPRSGDLSVYWYQQSLDQGLQFLIQYYNGEERAKGNILERFSAQQFPDLHSELNLSSLELGDSALYFCASSPRVLGEKLFFGSGTQLSVL.